The next 21 T cell receptor beta chains were all read from a single sample in a study of blood T cells in healthy people across ages. With a J-beta primer mix and a sample-barcoded 5' primer, a second PCR ran 7 to 11 cycles. TCRdb used MiXCR to reprocess the 5' RACE reads, holding one entry per CDR3 protein. Of under 800,000 distinct CDR3 sequences in the sample, about 21% were seen once. Sequenced material: blood. The receptors here all came from a man aged 70 or older in good health.

This clonotype was counted between two and nine times. The chain has TRBV6-6 and TRBJ2-5; D might be TRBD1 (6 bases). CDR3 length: 15 residues. Trimming took off 0 bases at V and 1 base at J, with 9 bases between the two ends. Per germline, CDR1 MNHNY and CDR2 SVGAGI (reference sequence). The CDR3 DNA is TGTGCCAGCAGTTACTCGAGGGGGACCCAAGAGACCCAGTACTTC. This gives the protein CASSYSRGTQETQYF.

The rearrangement joins TRBV20-1 to TRBJ2-4, with D unresolved. Germline V gene sequence: CDR1 DFQATT, CDR2 SNEGSKA (reference sequence). V shed 2 bases and J shed 11 bases, with 10 bases lying between them. This CDR3 has 11 residues. CDR3 protein: CSARSSEVQYF. DNA of the CDR3: TGCAGTGCTAGAAGCTCCGAAGTTCAGTACTTC.

The J gene is TRBJ2-7, the V gene TRBV29-1; the D is unclear. CDR3 length equals 12 residues. With 3 bases removed from V and 0 bases from J, the gap between germline ends came to 6 bases. Per the germline V gene, CDR1 is SQVTM and CDR2 is ANQGSEA. In DNA, the CDR3 is TGCAGCGTTGAGCTGAGCTCCTACGAGCAGTACTTC. Protein sequence: CSVELSSYEQYF.

The chain has TRBV7-6 and TRBJ1-4; 10 bases line up with TRBD1. Germline V gene sequence: CDR1 SGHVS, CDR2 FNYEAQ. The CDR3 runs to 15 residues. The V segment lost 5 bases and the J segment 8 bases; nucleotides outside the gene matches: 8. The CDR3: CASSALGTGEEKLFF. CDR3 DNA sequence: TGTGCCAGCAGCGCCTTAGGGACAGGGGAAGAAAAACTGTTTTTT.

In its sample, this clonotype was seen a few times. CDR3 sequence reads: CASSVDSQGGSPLHF. Here the CDR3 DNA reads TGTGCCAGCAGCGTAGATTCACAGGGAGGATCACCCCTCCACTTT. The rearrangement links TRBV9 to TRBJ1-6, with D possibly TRBD1 on 6 matching bases. Germline CDR1 and CDR2: SGDLS and YYNGEE. The CDR3 runs 15 residues. V gave up 0 bases and J gave up 10 bases, with 14 bases separating them.

This clonotype was counted many times. The V and J genes are TRBV20-1 and TRBJ2-7; 10 bases match TRBD2. Germline CDR1 is DFQATT and CDR2 is SNEGSKA (reference sequence). CDR3 length: 14 residues. Trimming at V came to 6 bases and at J to 5 bases, leaving 10 bases not matched to a gene. CDR3 DNA sequence: TGCAGTGCCCGACCTAGCGGGAGTATCAACGAGCAGTACTTC. Translated: CSARPSGSINEQYF.

A remark on this clonotype: The conserved final phenylalanine or tryptophan is absent from the CDR3, which likely points to a read error. The chain recombines TRBV5-1 with TRBJ1-1, with D possibly TRBD1 on 6 matching bases. The germline gives CDR1 SGHRS, CDR2 YFSETQ. The CDR3 covers 13 residues. V gave up 5 bases and J gave up 9 bases, with 17 bases separating them. The CDR3 DNA sequence: TGCGCCAGCAGGCCCCGGGACACCGATCAAGCTTTCTCT. Translated: CASRPRDTDQAFS.

There are a few counts of this clonotype. V usage is TRBV20-1 and J usage is TRBJ2-7; 11 bases line up with TRBD2. Per germline, CDR1 DFQATT and CDR2 SNEGSKA (reference sequence). Unmatched junction bases numbered 7, after V lost 2 bases and J lost 4 bases. There are 15 residues in the CDR3. CDR3 amino acids: CSARTTSGSQYEQYF. As DNA, the CDR3 is TGCAGTGCTAGAACTACTAGCGGGAGCCAGTACGAGCAGTACTTC.

V gene TRBV14 combines with J gene TRBJ2-7; 9 bases are a match to TRBD1. The CDR3 extends over 15 amino acids. Per germline, CDR1 SGHDN and CDR2 FVKESK. With V trimmed by 4 bases and J by 5 bases, 9 bases remained unmatched. CDR3 amino acids: CASSRQLGTGNEQYF. CDR3 DNA: TGTGCCAGCAGCCGTCAGCTCGGGACAGGGAACGAGCAGTACTTC.

This clonotype was found a few times. The gene calls are TRBV11-2 and TRBJ1-1; D uncertain. Per the germline V gene, CDR1 is SGHAT and CDR2 is FQNNGV. Trimming pared 2 bases from V and 5 bases from J, leaving 12 bases between. The CDR3 extends over 14 amino acids. The CDR3 sequence: CASSLRRLGTEAFF. The CDR3 nucleotides are TGTGCCAGCAGCTTAAGGCGGCTAGGGACTGAAGCTTTCTTT.

This clonotype was seen only a few times. This chain uses TRBV2 with TRBJ2-7, with 7 bases that match TRBD1. This CDR3 is 15 amino acids long. Germline trimming cut 7 bases from V and 6 bases from J; bases unmatched to any gene: 15. Germline lookup yields CDR1 SNHLY and CDR2 FYNNEI. In DNA, the CDR3 is TGTGCCAGCATGAGGGGGCAAGGAGGTATTAGCGAGCAGTACTTC. Amino acid sequence: CASMRGQGGISEQYF.

This clonotype has at least ten counts. The chain employs TRBV28 and TRBJ2-5; D call uncertain. CDR1 MDHEN and CDR2 SYDVKM come from the germline V gene. This CDR3 has 9 amino acids. Trimming left V 8 bases short and J 4 bases short, with 2 bases between. The CDR3 DNA reads TGTGCCAGCCTAGAGACCCAGTACTTC. Translation gives CASLETQYF.

In regard to this clonotype: A much larger clone differs from this one at a single base, so this may be a read error. The conserved closing phenylalanine or tryptophan is absent in this CDR3, likely reflecting a read error. The chain joins TRBV27 to TRBJ1-1; D not resolved. This CDR3 comprises 13 residues. Trimming took 11 bases from V and 1 from J, leaving 14 bases between them. Germline CDR1 is MNHEY and CDR2 is SMNVEV (reference sequence). CDR3 DNA sequence: TGTGCCGTGAAGTACGGGCGGAACACTGAAGCTTTCTCT. It is translated as CAVKYGRNTEAFS.

Of note for this clonotype: Likely a read error: the CDR3 ends without its conserved phenylalanine or tryptophan. The V call is TRBV7-3, the J call TRBJ2-3; possible D gene TRBD1, 5 bases. This CDR3 is built from 15 residues. V lost 5 bases and J 0 bases, leaving 12 bases between the germline ends. Per germline, CDR1 SGHTA and CDR2 FQGTGA. In DNA form, the CDR3 reads TGTGCCAGCAGCATTGGGGCGGTTAGCACAGATACGCAGTATTTA. This encodes CASSIGAVSTDTQYL.

The chain employs TRBV5-4 and TRBJ2-3; 7 nucleotides agree with TRBD2. The CDR3 covers 15 residues. The V and J ends lost 2 bases and 3 bases, in that order; junction bases with no gene match: 6. Germline V CDR1 and CDR2: SGHNT, YYREEE (reference sequence). CDR3 in DNA: TGTGCCAGCAGCTTAGCCGGGACTACAACAGATACGCAGTATTTT. Translating it yields CASSLAGTTTDTQYF. Full variable domain (rest looked up from reference TRBV5-4 and TRBJ2-3): ETGVTQSPTHLIKTRGQQVTLRCSSQSGHNTVSWYQQALGQGPQFIFQYYREEENGRGNFPPRFSGLQFPNYSSELNVNALELDDSALYLCASSLAGTTTDTQYFGPGTRLTVL.

V is TRBV11-2 and J is TRBJ2-4; 8 nucleotides align to TRBD1. This CDR3 has 17 residues. CDR1 is SGHAT and CDR2 is FQNNGV in the germline V gene. The trim removed 0 bases at V and 1 base at J, leaving 5 bases unmatched. The CDR3 DNA follows: TGTGCCAGCAGCTTAGAAGGGACAGGCCTGGCCAAAAACATTCAGTACTTC. Amino acids: CASSLEGTGLAKNIQYF.

CDR3: CASSSDIGNTIYF. CDR3 DNA sequence: TGTGCCAGCAGCTCGGACATTGGAAACACCATATATTTT. The chain combines TRBV7-9 with TRBJ1-3; weak D call: TRBD1 (5 bases). V gave up 4 bases and J gave up 3 bases, with 7 bases separating them. The germline V gene encodes CDR1 SEHNR and CDR2 FQNEAQ (reference sequence). The CDR3 totals 13 residues. The complete variable domain, with remaining parts taken from reference TRBV7-9 and TRBJ1-3, reads DTGVSQNPRHKITKRGQNVTFRCDPISEHNRLYWYRQTLGQGPEFLTYFQNEAQLEKSRLLSDRFSAERPKGSFSTLEIQRTEQGDSAMYLCASSSDIGNTIYFGEGSWLTVV.

This clonotype turned up a few times. This chain joins TRBV20-1 and TRBJ1-4; D is perhaps TRBD1 (6 bases). The germline V gene has CDR1 DFQATT and CDR2 SNEGSKA (reference sequence). The CDR3 is made up of 13 amino acids. V lost 5 bases, J lost 8 bases, and 15 bases lay in between. The CDR3 DNA sequence: TGCAGTGCTGTCGACAGGTTCAGGGAAAAACTGTTTTTT. Its translation is CSAVDRFREKLFF.

In this sample, this clonotype turned up a few times. This chain links TRBV29-1 with TRBJ2-1; 9 bases line up with TRBD2. This CDR3 has 14 amino acids. Germline V gives CDR1 SQVTM, CDR2 ANQGSEA. The trim removed 3 bases at V and 8 bases at J, leaving 8 bases unmatched. The CDR3 loop is CSVDVGTSIHEQFF. Written as DNA, the CDR3 is TGCAGCGTTGATGTGGGGACTAGCATCCATGAGCAGTTCTTC.

The V call is TRBV5-1, the J call TRBJ1-4, with 7 bases that match TRBD1. Trimming removed 3 bases from V and 8 bases from J; junction bases left unmatched: 7. Germline V gene data show CDR1 as SGHRS and CDR2 as YFSETQ. The CDR3 sequence is 14 residues long. CDR3 protein: CASSWDSGGEKLFF. CDR3 sequence (DNA): TGCGCCAGCAGCTGGGACAGCGGTGGCGAAAAACTGTTTTTT. Full variable domain (outside the CDR3, taken from reference TRBV5-1 and TRBJ1-4): KAGVTQTPRYLIKTRGQQVTLSCSPISGHRSVSWYQQTPGQGLQFLFEYFSETQRNKGNFPGRFSGRQFSNSRSEMNVSTLELGDSALYLCASSWDSGGEKLFFGSGTQLSVL.

Only a few counts were recorded for this clonotype. The chain is built from TRBV5-1 and TRBJ1-1, with TRBD1 matching over 7 bases. CDR3 length: 13 amino acids. Trimming cost V 3 bases and J 4 bases; bases outside gene matches: 3. The germline CDR1 and CDR2 sequences are SGHRS and YFSETQ. CDR3 sequence reads: CASSSTGITEAFF. CDR3 sequence (DNA): TGCGCCAGCAGCTCGACAGGGATCACTGAAGCTTTCTTT.